These 32 T cell receptor beta chains were sequenced from one sample in a study of CD8+ T cells in alopecia areata. Sequencing relied on a cDNA template that was reverse transcribed from extracted RNA. Clones were read by immunoSEQ multiplex PCR, and TCRdb kept only the in-frame ones, dropping some. Among roughly 200,000 clones listed, about 60% were seen once. Regarding treatment: oral pan-JAK inhibitor, 5-10 mg twice daily. The sequences come from CD4+ T cells sorted from blood, collected at week 4, from a patient treated with tofacitinib. Receptors originate from a human donor with alopecia areata.

This clone was seen only a few times. The rearrangement links TRBV7-9 to TRBJ2-3; D is uncertain. The CDR3 runs 12 residues. V dropped 6 bases and J dropped 5 bases, with 9 bases sitting between them. The germline V gene encodes CDR1 SEHNR and CDR2 FQNEAQ (reference sequence). DNA of the CDR3: TGTGCCAGCAGTTCACTCTTAGATACGCAGTATTTT. As protein: CASSSLLDTQYF.

The chain is built from TRBV5-6 and TRBJ1-2; D is possibly TRBD1 (6 bases). This CDR3 contains 15 residues. Deletions cut 4 bases from V and 3 bases from J, with 16 bases between. Germline CDR1 reads SGHDT; CDR2 reads YYEEEE. The CDR3 region is CASSRAGRGDYGYTF. In nucleotides, the CDR3 is TGTGCCAGCAGCCGCGCAGGGAGGGGGGACTATGGCTACACCTTC.

V gene TRBV7-2 combines with J gene TRBJ2-3; unclear D gene. The germline V and J ends were trimmed by 5 bases and 1 base, with 10 bases remaining between them. This CDR3 has 14 residues. Germline assignment: CDR1 SGHTA and CDR2 FQGNSA. The CDR3 here is CASSITPGTDTQYF. CDR3 in DNA: TGTGCCAGCAGCATCACCCCTGGCACAGATACGCAGTATTTT.

The V call is TRBV14, the J call TRBJ2-5; either TRBD1 or TRBD2 may supply D (5 bases each). The germline CDR1 and CDR2 sequences are SGHDN and FVKESK. The CDR3 is 15 residues long. V lost 0 bases, J lost 4 bases, and 12 bases lay in between. CDR3 amino acids: CASSQDRARGETQYF. In DNA form, the CDR3 reads TGTGCCAGCAGCCAAGATAGGGCGAGGGGAGAGACCCAGTACTTC.

The chain uses TRBV29-1 and TRBJ2-7; D possibly corresponds to TRBD1 (5 bases). Trimming stripped 0 bases from V and 1 base from J, with 7 bases between. The CDR3 sequence is 13 residues long. Germline V gene sequence: CDR1 SQVTM, CDR2 ANQGSEA. The CDR3 loop is CSVEDRVSYEQYF. The DNA for the CDR3 is TGCAGCGTTGAAGACAGGGTATCCTACGAGCAGTACTTC.

This clone came up a few times. This chain links TRBV19 with TRBJ2-7; D is unclear. The V end was cut by 6 bases, the J end by 2 bases, with 11 bases between. The CDR3 extends over 13 amino acids. Per germline, CDR1 LNHDA and CDR2 SQIVND (reference sequence). CDR3 coding DNA: TGTGCCAGTAGATCGACCGATACCTACGAGCAGTACTTC. Translated, it gives CASRSTDTYEQYF.

The chain has TRBV2 and TRBJ1-2; TRBD1 matches 12 bases. The V and J ends lost 6 bases and 5 bases, in that order; junction bases with no gene match: 7. The CDR3 is 15 amino acids. Germline V gene lookup returns CDR1 SNHLY and CDR2 FYNNEI. The CDR3 sequence: CASSRDRGPSYGYTF. CDR3 nucleotides: TGTGCCAGCAGCCGGGACAGGGGGCCGAGTTATGGCTACACCTTC. The full variable domain, with the rest looked up from reference TRBV2 and TRBJ1-2, is EPEVTQTPSHQVTQMGQEVILRCVPISNHLYFYWYRQILGQKVEFLVSFYNNEISEKSEIFDDQFSVERPDGSNFTLKIRSTKLEDSAMYFCASSRDRGPSYGYTFGSGTRLTVV.

This clone was counted a few times. This chain connects TRBV20-1 to TRBJ1-5; tentatively, D is TRBD1 (5 bases). CDR1 is DFQATT, CDR2 SNEGSKA, per germline (reference sequence). The length of the CDR3 is 11 residues. V was trimmed by 4 bases and J by 7 bases, leaving 8 bases between them. The CDR3 region is CSAIDSQPQHF. The DNA of the CDR3 is TGCAGTGCTATTGACAGCCAGCCCCAGCATTTT.

The chain is built from TRBV5-1 and TRBJ2-5; D not resolved. The CDR3 sequence is 15 residues long. The V gene's germline CDR1 is SGHRS and CDR2 YFSETQ. V was clipped by 4 bases and J by 1 base, with 14 bases between them. The DNA for the CDR3 is TGCGCCAGCAGCGCATCCTCTACTATCCAAGAGACCCAGTACTTC. This gives the protein CASSASSTIQETQYF.

This clone was counted a few times. The genes are TRBV15 and TRBJ2-5, with 14 bases lining up with TRBD2. CDR1 and CDR2 (germline): LNHNV, YYDKDF (reference sequence). With 2 bases clipped from V and 5 bases from J, the junction kept 7 bases outside the gene matches. CDR3 length equals 17 residues. CDR3 residues: CATSRKTSGGATETQYF. Written as DNA, the CDR3 is TGTGCCACCAGCAGAAAGACTAGCGGGGGGGCGACGGAGACCCAGTACTTC.

The chain couples TRBV4-1 to TRBJ2-5; a weak D match, TRBD2 (6 bases). Trimming took 4 bases from V and 5 from J, leaving 20 bases between them. Germline CDR1 is MGHRA and CDR2 is YSYEKL. This CDR3 spans 16 amino acids. DNA for the CDR3: TGCGCCAGCAGCCCGGGAGTGGAGCGGAGTTGGGAGACCCAGTACTTC. Amino acid sequence: CASSPGVERSWETQYF.

The chain carries TRBV7-9 and TRBJ2-3; 10 bases match TRBD2. Germline CDR1 reads SEHNR; CDR2 reads FQNEAQ (reference sequence). The CDR3 covers 17 residues. V was clipped by 2 bases and J by 0 bases; unmatched bases: 5. The CDR3 loop is CASSLPLAGVSTDTQYF. Written as DNA, the CDR3 is TGTGCCAGCAGCTTACCCCTAGCGGGGGTGAGCACAGATACGCAGTATTTT.

V gene TRBV7-2 combines with J gene TRBJ1-1, with a tentative D call TRBD1 (6 bases). V was cut by 5 bases and J by 5 bases, with 21 bases left in between. The CDR3 consists of 16 residues. The V gene's germline CDR1 is SGHTA and CDR2 FQGNSA. The CDR3 loop reads CASSPLGPGQGTEAFF. The CDR3, as DNA: TGTGCCAGCAGCCCGCTAGGGCCGGGACAAGGAACTGAAGCTTTCTTT.

The chain combines TRBV7-2 with TRBJ1-1; 11 nucleotides line up with TRBD1. Unmatched junction bases numbered 7, after V lost 5 bases and J lost 11 bases. The CDR3 runs to 13 residues. Germline V CDR1 and CDR2: SGHTA, FQGNSA. CDR3 residues: CASSTTGQGGAFF. The CDR3 DNA follows: TGTGCCAGCAGCACAACGGGACAGGGGGGTGCTTTCTTT.

The rearrangement joins TRBV20-1 to TRBJ2-5; D gene uncertain. The V end was cut by 5 bases, the J end by 4 bases, with 8 bases between. Germline V CDR1 and CDR2: DFQATT, SNEGSKA (reference sequence). The CDR3 has 11 amino acids. This CDR3 is CSASSTETQYF. The CDR3 bases are TGCAGTGCTTCCTCGACAGAGACCCAGTACTTC.

The chain couples TRBV4-1 to TRBJ1-5, with TRBD1 identical over 8 bases. This CDR3 comprises 17 residues. J gave up 3 bases and V 0 bases, and 7 bases lay outside the gene matches. Germline-derived CDR1 and CDR2 are MGHRA and YSYEKL. In nucleotides, the CDR3 is TGCGCCAGCAGCCAAGATCTCGACAGGGGCCCCAATCAGCCCCAGCATTTT. This codes for CASSQDLDRGPNQPQHF.

This clone has only one observation. This sequence joins TRBV5-4 and TRBJ1-4; D is unclear. The CDR3 spans 14 residues. The V gene's germline CDR1 is SGHNT and CDR2 YYREEE (reference sequence). Trimming stripped 4 bases from V and 3 bases from J, with 10 bases between. The DNA for the CDR3 is TGTGCCAGCAGCCGCCCGGACTCTAATGAAAAACTGTTTTTT. Translating it yields CASSRPDSNEKLFF.

V usage is TRBV2 and J usage is TRBJ1-5; 9 positions match TRBD1. Germline V lookup: CDR1 SNHLY, CDR2 FYNNEI. The trim removed 7 bases at V and 2 bases at J, leaving 9 bases unmatched. This CDR3 contains 16 residues. CDR3 nucleotide sequence: TGTGCCAGCACCCGGGGTGGGGACAGGGGCAATCAGCCCCAGCATTTT. Its protein is CASTRGGDRGNQPQHF.

The genes are TRBV2 and TRBJ2-3; 8 bases fit TRBD2. V shed 5 bases, J shed 5 bases, and the junction held 9 bases outside the gene matches. The germline gives CDR1 SNHLY, CDR2 FYNNEI. The CDR3 extends over 15 amino acids. The CDR3 DNA follows: TGTGCCAGCAGTTTACTAGCGGCCAAGGGAGATACGCAGTATTTT. This gives the protein CASSLLAAKGDTQYF.

The V and J genes are TRBV29-1 and TRBJ2-2; D is possibly TRBD1 (5 bases). The V and J ends lost 4 bases and 7 bases respectively, with 16 bases between them. Germline V CDR1 and CDR2: SQVTM, ANQGSEA. The length of the CDR3 is 14 residues. The chain's CDR3 is CSVGWSQGGGELFF. In DNA, the CDR3 is TGCAGCGTTGGGTGGTCCCAGGGTGGCGGGGAGCTGTTTTTT.

A note on this clone: The junction departs from the called germline gene at one end, perhaps through a read error. This chain joins TRBV4-2 and TRBJ1-1; D is uncertain. The length of the CDR3 is 14 residues. The germline gives CDR1 LGHNA, CDR2 YNFKEQ. The CDR3 coding sequence is TGTGCCACCAGCATGCTAGAGGGGAACACTGAAGCTTTCTTT. Translation: CATSMLEGNTEAFF.

This clone showed up just once. The chain links TRBV30 to TRBJ1-4; D unclear. The germline V gene has CDR1 GTSNPN and CDR2 SVGIG (reference sequence). CDR3 size: 13 residues. Trimming pared 0 bases from V and 5 bases from J, leaving 7 bases between. In nucleotides, the CDR3 is TGTGCCTGGAGTGTACACTTGAATGAAAAACTGTTTTTT. Translating gives CAWSVHLNEKLFF. Using reference TRBV30 and TRBJ1-4 for the parts outside the CDR3, the full variable domain is SQTIHQWPATLVQPVGSPLSLECTVEGTSNPNLYWYRQAAGRGLQLLFYSVGIGQISSEVPQNLSASRPQDRQFILSSKKLLLSDSGFYLCAWSVHLNEKLFFGSGTQLSVL.

V and J are TRBV30 and TRBJ1-4; D remains ambiguous. CDR1 and CDR2 from the germline V gene are GTSNPN and SVGIG (reference sequence). CDR3 length: 13 residues. The V end was cut by 1 base, the J end by 6 bases, with 9 bases between. Here the CDR3 DNA reads TGTGCCTGGAGTGCTAACAGTTATGAAAAACTGTTTTTT. This codes for CAWSANSYEKLFF.

This clone was seen a few times. V gene TRBV4-3 combines with J gene TRBJ1-6, with a possible D match to TRBD1 (6 bases). CDR3 length: 14 amino acids. From germline, CDR1 is LGHNA and CDR2 YSLEER. The ends were cut back, 4 bases at V and 9 bases at J, with 13 bases in the middle. The CDR3 coding sequence is TGCGCCAGCAGCCTCACAGGGTCACTTTCACCCCTCCACTTT. Translating it yields CASSLTGSLSPLHF.

The rearrangement uses TRBV5-1 and TRBJ1-1; D is ambiguous. The length of the CDR3 is 15 residues. V was clipped by 3 bases and J by 1 base, with 13 bases between them. The germline V gene has CDR1 SGHRS and CDR2 YFSETQ. CDR3 sequence: CASSSSDGRNTEAFF. The CDR3 DNA follows: TGCGCCAGCAGCTCCTCAGACGGGAGGAACACTGAAGCTTTCTTT.

The gene calls are TRBV28 and TRBJ1-5; possible D gene TRBD1, 5 bases. The CDR3 loop spans 17 amino acids. The germline CDR1 and CDR2 sequences are MDHEN and SYDVKM. V lost 2 bases to trimming and J lost 0 bases, with 14 bases between them. The CDR3: CASSLEGEGYSNQPQHF. Here the CDR3 DNA reads TGTGCCAGCAGTTTAGAAGGGGAGGGGTATAGCAATCAGCCCCAGCATTTT.

This sequence joins TRBV7-9 and TRBJ2-1; D ambiguous. The CDR3 contains 10 residues. Trimming pared 5 bases from V and 6 bases from J, leaving 2 bases between. Germline loops: CDR1 SEHNR, CDR2 FQNEAQ (reference sequence). The CDR3 nucleotides read TGTGCCAGCAGCCCCAATGAGCAGTTCTTC. This encodes CASSPNEQFF.

The CDR3 loop reads CASSQDPYGYTF. The DNA of the CDR3 is TGTGCCAGCAGCCAAGACCCATATGGCTACACCTTC. The rearrangement links TRBV4-2 to TRBJ1-2; D gene uncertain. The CDR3 contains 12 residues. The V end was cut by 0 bases, the J end by 5 bases, with 4 bases between. Germline lookup yields CDR1 LGHNA and CDR2 YNFKEQ.

The rearrangement uses TRBV29-1 and TRBJ2-7, with 10 bases aligning to TRBD1. V trimming: 4 bases; J trimming: 2 bases; junction bases outside the gene matches: 5. Germline-derived CDR1 and CDR2 are SQVTM and ANQGSEA. CDR3 length: 14 amino acids. The DNA for the CDR3 is TGCAGCGTTGTCCCGGGACAGGGGACCTACGAGCAGTACTTC. It encodes CSVVPGQGTYEQYF.

V is TRBV7-2 and J is TRBJ2-7; 12 positions agree with TRBD2. This CDR3 is built from 14 residues. With V trimmed by 6 bases and J by 7 bases, 7 bases remained unmatched. From germline, CDR1 is SGHTA and CDR2 FQGNSA. DNA of the CDR3: TGTGCCAGCAGACTAGCGGGGGGCCCTGGGGAGCAGTACTTC. The encoded protein is CASRLAGGPGEQYF.

V usage is TRBV27 and J usage is TRBJ1-1; D is unresolved. V was pared by 3 bases and J by 8 bases, with 13 bases between. CDR1 is MNHEY and CDR2 is SMNVEV in the germline V gene (reference sequence). The CDR3 extends over 13 amino acids. The CDR3 loop reads CASSFQAGREAFF. The CDR3 DNA follows: TGTGCCAGCAGTTTCCAAGCGGGGAGGGAAGCTTTCTTT.

The chain joins TRBV11-2 to TRBJ2-7; D is possibly TRBD2 (6 bases). The V end lost 5 bases, the J end lost 7 bases, and 15 bases lay between the germline ends. CDR3 length: 13 amino acids. Looked up from germline, CDR1 is SGHAT and CDR2 is FQNNGV. The CDR3 loop reads CASSRTGSGEQYF. CDR3 sequence (DNA): TGTGCCAGCAGCCGGACTGGTAGCGGAGAGCAGTACTTC.